This entry features one T cell receptor beta chain sequence. TCRdb's table, derived via immunoSEQ multiplex PCR, lists solely in-frame clones and lacks some. The profile covers 84,000 or so clones, with about 95% appearing a single time and 0.2% to 0.3% taken by the ten largest. This entry belongs to a study of technical replicates of blood from a handful of donors. The germline V gene encodes CDR1 SGHTA and CDR2 FQGTGA. This CDR3 region has 16 residues. With 1 base clipped from V and 2 bases from J, the junction kept 3 bases outside the gene matches. Sequenced: T cells isolated from PBMCs. The receptor was derived from a human donor in good health. The chain uses TRBV7-3 and TRBJ2-5; 11 bases align to TRBD2. The CDR3 region has the DNA TGTGCCAGCAGCTTAAGCGCTAGCGGGGGGCAAGAGACCCAGTACTTC. This encodes CASSLSASGGQETQYF. Together with reference TRBV7-3 and TRBJ2-5, the CDR3 gives the full variable domain: GAGVSQTPSNKVTEKGKYVELRCDPISGHTALYWYRQSLGQGPEFLIYFQGTGAADDSGLPNDRFFAVRPEGSVSTLKIQRTERGDSAVYLCASSLSASGGQETQYFGPGTRLLVL.